Each of the 3 T cell receptor beta chains below was sequenced from the same sample in a study of cytomegalovirus exposure and HLA in healthy donors. PCR amplification relied on 60 Vbeta primers (plus 13 Jbeta primers). Sequenced by immunoSEQ multiplex PCR; TCRdb stores in-frame clones only, minus some. The sample includes fewer than 80,000 clones, under 80% of them seen just once. The sample was PBMCs. All receptors derive from a woman aged 25-40 years in good health and CMV-seronegative.

The J gene is TRBJ1-4, the V gene TRBV5-5; tentatively, D is TRBD1 (5 bases). The CDR3 extends over 17 amino acids. The V gene lost 0 bases and the J gene lost 0 bases, with 12 bases spanning the gap. Germline lookup yields CDR1 SGHKS and CDR2 YYEKEE (reference sequence). The DNA for the CDR3 is TGTGCCAGCAGCTTGGTCTTCCGACAGCCAACTAATGAAAAACTGTTTTTT. It codes for CASSLVFRQPTNEKLFF.

Concerning this clone: The junction departs from germline at one end; a sequencing error may be responsible. This chain joins TRBV7-9 and TRBJ1-1; D remains ambiguous. Germline V gene lookup returns CDR1 SEHNR and CDR2 FQNEAQ (reference sequence). The CDR3 sequence is 12 residues long. CDR3 nucleotide sequence: TGTGCCAGCTCCCGAGGGAACCCTGAAGCTTTCTTT. Its translation is CASSRGNPEAFF.

This sequence joins TRBV6-1 and TRBJ1-5; perhaps TRBD1 as D (6 bases). This CDR3 is 13 amino acids long. Trimming shortened V by 8 bases and J by 5 bases, and 13 bases separated the two germline ends. The germline CDR1 and CDR2 sequences are MNHNS and SASEGT. Written as DNA, the CDR3 is TGTGCCAGCTGCACAGGGCCTGATCAGCCCCAGCATTTT. It specifies CASCTGPDQPQHF.